This T cell receptor (beta chain) is from a study of cytomegalovirus exposure and HLA in healthy donors. For the study at large: The Caucasian-associated ancestry cluster contained about 80% of the roughly 400 genotyped donors. Study findings and constraints: A few chains tied to CMV proved CMV antigen-specific in vitro.

Amplification used 60 Vbeta primers and 13 Jbeta primers. Sequencing used immunoSEQ multiplex PCR; TCRdb keeps in-frame clones, though not all of them. The data hold roughly 99,000 clones, with about 72% observed a single time. The CDR3 is 14 residues long, counting both termini. Looked up from germline, CDR1 is LNHDA and CDR2 is SQIVND (reference sequence). This clone was seen a few times. Its antigen is as yet unknown. No DNA is shown, since the ends of the CDR3 on it are uncertain; the CDR3 is the one TCRdb lists. The sequencing input was PBMCs. The clonotype was recovered from a man aged 18 to 30 in good health and CMV-seronegative. The rearrangement uses TRBV19 and TRBJ2-1; the tabulated D call, TRBD1, remains unverified against the DNA. The CDR3 protein is CASTSDRVSNEQFF.